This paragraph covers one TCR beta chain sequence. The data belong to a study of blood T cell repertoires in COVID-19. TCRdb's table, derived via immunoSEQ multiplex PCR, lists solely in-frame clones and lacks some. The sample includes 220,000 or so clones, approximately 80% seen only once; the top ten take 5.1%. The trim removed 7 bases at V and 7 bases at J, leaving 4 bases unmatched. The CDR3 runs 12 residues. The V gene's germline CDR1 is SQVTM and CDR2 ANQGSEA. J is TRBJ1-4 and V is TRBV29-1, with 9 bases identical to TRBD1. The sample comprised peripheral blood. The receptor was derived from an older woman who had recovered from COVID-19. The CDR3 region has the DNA TGCAGCGACAGGGGGCGCGGTGAAAAACTGTTTTTT. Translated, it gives CSDRGRGEKLFF.